This entry is about one T cell receptor (beta chain). These data are taken from a study of monozygotic twins with inflammatory bowel disease. With about 17 and 10 cycles respectively, two nested PCRs were carried out on TCRalpha and TCRbeta cDNA. TCRdb re-analyzed the 5' RACE reads; it lists each CDR3 protein once, without DNA. The data show approximately 100,000 distinct CDR3 sequences, and the top ten clones hold 1.9%. Per germline, CDR1 LNHDA and CDR2 SQIVND (reference sequence). The CDR3 runs 14 residues. This sequence joins TRBV19 and TRBJ2-2. The sequence was obtained from a human donor with ulcerative colitis or Crohn's disease, or a healthy co-twin of an affected twin (not recorded which). The source material was blood. CDR3 amino acids: CASTDRGKTGELFF.